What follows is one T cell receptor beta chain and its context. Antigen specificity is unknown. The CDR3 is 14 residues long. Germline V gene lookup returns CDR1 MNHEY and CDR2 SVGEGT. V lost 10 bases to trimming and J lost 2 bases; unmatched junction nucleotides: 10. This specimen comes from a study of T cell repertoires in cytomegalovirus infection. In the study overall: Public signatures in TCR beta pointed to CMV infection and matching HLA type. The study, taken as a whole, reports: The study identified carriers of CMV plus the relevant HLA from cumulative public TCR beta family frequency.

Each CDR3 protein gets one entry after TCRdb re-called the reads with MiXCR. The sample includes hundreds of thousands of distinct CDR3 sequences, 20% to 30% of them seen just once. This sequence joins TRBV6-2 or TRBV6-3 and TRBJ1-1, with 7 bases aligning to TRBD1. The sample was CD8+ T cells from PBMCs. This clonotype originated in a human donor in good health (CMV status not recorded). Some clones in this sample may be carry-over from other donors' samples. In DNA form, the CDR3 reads TGTGCCACCGGGACAGCCGATTTAAACACTGAAGCTTTCTTT. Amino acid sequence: CATGTADLNTEAFF.